This TCR beta chain comes out of a study of control samples from healthy donors and cancer patients. The data were produced by immunoSEQ multiplex PCR, yet TCRdb's version contains in-frame clones alone and is incomplete. The sample shows under 80,000 clones, 84% of them seen only once. CDR3 size: 15 residues. V trimming: 2 bases; J trimming: 5 bases; junction bases outside the gene matches: 5. CDR1 and CDR2 (germline): KGHSH, LQKENI. Sequencing input: blood. V usage is TRBV18 and J usage is TRBJ1-4; 7 positions match TRBD1. The sequence was obtained from a man aged 50-60 years in good health. The CDR3 spells CASSPGGQPNEKLFF. Here the CDR3 DNA reads TGTGCCAGCTCACCAGGGGGACAGCCCAATGAAAAACTGTTTTTT.